This TCR beta chain was obtained from a study of control samples from healthy donors and cancer patients (dated by TCRdb to the early 2020s). Receptor libraries were prepared by the immunoSEQ multiplex PCR assay. The table comes from immuneACCESS by way of TCRdb, which keeps in-frame sequences with V and J called. Part of the clones is missing from these tables; in studies checked, under half for an unresolved V gene and the rest for unknown reasons. This sample has 65,000 to 70,000 clones in its table, and approximately 84% of those were observed once. The top ten hold roughly 3.1% of the sample. Notes on this clone: This receptor's antigen is unknown. The record has no base qualities; no much larger clone is one base away.

V was cut back by 5 bases and J by 5 bases, leaving a gap of 16 bases between them. The germline V gene specifies MDHEN as CDR1 and SYDVKM as CDR2. The CDR3 sequence holds 14 residues, the cysteine and phenylalanine included. The read is trimmed to its CDR3 DNA, 42 bases read in frame from base 1. The rearrangement combines TRBV28 with TRBJ2-7; the best D guess is TRBD2, with 6 bases matching. This clonotype was sampled from a woman between 50 and 59 years old with lung cancer. Sequencing input: PBMCs. The CDR3 region reads CASSQGGERNEQYF. The DNA sequence is given as TGTGCCAGCAGTCAAGGCGGGGAACGGAACGAGCAGTACTTC.